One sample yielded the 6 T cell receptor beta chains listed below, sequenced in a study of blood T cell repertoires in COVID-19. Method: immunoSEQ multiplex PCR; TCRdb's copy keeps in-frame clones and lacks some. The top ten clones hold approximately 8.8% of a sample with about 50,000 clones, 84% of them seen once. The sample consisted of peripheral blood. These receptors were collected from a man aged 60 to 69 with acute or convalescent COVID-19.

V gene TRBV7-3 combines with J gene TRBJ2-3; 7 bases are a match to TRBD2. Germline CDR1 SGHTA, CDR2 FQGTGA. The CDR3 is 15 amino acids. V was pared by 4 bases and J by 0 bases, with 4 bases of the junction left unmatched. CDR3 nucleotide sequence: TGTGCCAGCAGCTCCCAAGCGGGAAGCACAGATACGCAGTATTTT. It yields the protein CASSSQAGSTDTQYF.

CDR3 DNA sequence: TGTGCCAGCAGGTCAACGGGACAGGGAGGCTACGAGCAGTACTTC. This encodes CASRSTGQGGYEQYF. The rearrangement uses TRBV28 and TRBJ2-7; 9 nucleotides align to TRBD1. Germline CDR1 and CDR2: MDHEN and SYDVKM. The CDR3 consists of 15 residues. J lost 3 bases, V lost 6 bases, and 9 bases had no gene match.

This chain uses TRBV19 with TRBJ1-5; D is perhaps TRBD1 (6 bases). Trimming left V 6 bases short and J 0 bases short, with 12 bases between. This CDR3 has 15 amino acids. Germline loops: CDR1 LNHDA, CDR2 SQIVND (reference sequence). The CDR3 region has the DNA TGTGCCAGTAGCGGACAGTTAGATAGCAATCAGCCCCAGCATTTT. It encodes CASSGQLDSNQPQHF.

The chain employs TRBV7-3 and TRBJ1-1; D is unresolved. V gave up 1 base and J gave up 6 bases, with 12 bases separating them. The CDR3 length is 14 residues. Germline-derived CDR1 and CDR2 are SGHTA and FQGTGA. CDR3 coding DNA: TGTGCCAGCAGCTTAAGAGCAGGATCAGCTGAAGCTTTCTTT. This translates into CASSLRAGSAEAFF.

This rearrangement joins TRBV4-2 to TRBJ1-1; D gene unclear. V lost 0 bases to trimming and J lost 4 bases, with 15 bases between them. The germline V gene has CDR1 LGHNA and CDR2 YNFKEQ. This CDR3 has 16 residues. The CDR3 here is CASSQEVGAASTEAFF. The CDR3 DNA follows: TGTGCCAGCAGCCAAGAAGTGGGTGCGGCGTCCACTGAAGCTTTCTTT.

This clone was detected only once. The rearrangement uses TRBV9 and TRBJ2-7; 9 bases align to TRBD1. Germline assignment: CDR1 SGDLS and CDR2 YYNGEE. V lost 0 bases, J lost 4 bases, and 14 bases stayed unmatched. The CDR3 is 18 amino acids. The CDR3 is CASSVGPMSGTGLYEQYF. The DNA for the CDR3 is TGTGCCAGCAGCGTAGGGCCCATGTCGGGGACAGGGTTATACGAGCAGTACTTC.